This T cell receptor (beta chain) is drawn from a study of blood T cell repertoires in COVID-19. The overall study: Italy, Spain and the United States were the sources of the convalescent and acute COVID-19 samples. In each case, the material was cDNA or gDNA derived from T cells, B-cell-depleted T cells, or PBMCs.

In the original processing: Amplification of reference gene primers was used by the study to estimate nucleated cell counts. Libraries were prepared by immunoSEQ multiplex PCR; TCRdb keeps only in-frame clonotypes and omits some of them. V and J calls and clone size are copied from that table; D and trimming were computed from the DNA. This sample yields 70,000 to 90,000 clones, of which about nine tenths are seen a single time; about 7% belongs to the top ten. The CDR3 is 14 residues long. Germline lookup yields CDR1 MDHEN and CDR2 SYDVKM. V was pared by 7 bases and J by 5 bases, with 9 bases of the junction left unmatched.

Specimen: peripheral blood. The chain uses TRBV28 and TRBJ2-5, with 8 bases fitting TRBD1. This TCR was sampled from a human donor in a cohort sampled during active COVID-19. The CDR3 is CASKTGGPLETQYF. The CDR3 DNA follows: TGTGCCAGCAAAACAGGGGGACCTTTGGAGACCCAGTACTTC.